The rows below give T cell receptor beta chains drawn from one sample of a study of T cell responses to AZD1222 COVID-19 vaccine. Sequencing used immunoSEQ multiplex PCR; TCRdb keeps in-frame clones, though not all of them. The sample holds around 210,000 clones; 94% are singletons and the top ten take about 1.5%. The source was peripheral blood, collected 28 days after the second dose of the MenACWY control vaccine. The receptor set was obtained from an adult who received the MenACWY meningococcal vaccine as a control. The CDR3 runs from the conserved cysteine through the conserved F or W. A D gene is named only where the DNA matches it firmly. Clone size is given for some rows only: seen once, a few or many times, or a class if the clone is expanded.

TRBV2	TRBJ1-1	TRBD1	once	CASYRGTEAFF	TGTGCCAGTTACAGGGGTACTGAAGCTTTCTTT
TRBV7-9	TRBJ1-6	-	-	CASSPSGGNSPLHF	TGTGCCAGCAGCCCTAGTGGGGGTAATTCACCCCTCCACTTT
TRBV28	TRBJ1-6	TRBD1	-	CASSPSTGLNSPLHF	TGTGCCAGCAGTCCTTCGACAGGGTTGAATTCACCCCTCCACTTT
TRBV10-3	TRBJ2-7	-	-	CAIRDAVSNDEQYF	TGTGCCATTCGAGATGCAGTAAGCAACGACGAGCAGTACTTC
TRBV15	TRBJ1-2	-	-	CATNSDSPGVNGYTF	TGTGCCACCAACTCGGACTCTCCCGGGGTAAACGGCTACACCTTC
TRBV3-1/TRBV3-2	TRBJ2-1	TRBD2	-	CASSQDLPGLAGSGYNEQFF	TGTGCCAGCAGCCAAGATCTTCCGGGACTAGCGGGATCGGGCTACAATGAGCAGTTCTTC
TRBV2	TRBJ2-7	-	-	CASTGPPGEQYF	TGTGCCAGCACGGGGCCTCCGGGGGAGCAGTACTTC
TRBV11-2	TRBJ2-3	TRBD2	-	CASSLDRGLAGVGTDTQYF	TGTGCCAGCAGCTTAGATCGGGGACTAGCGGGGGTGGGTACAGATACGCAGTATTTT
TRBV5-6	TRBJ1-2	-	-	CASSQRDYGYTF	TGTGCCAGCAGCCAGAGGGACTATGGCTACACCTTC
TRBV11-1	TRBJ2-3	TRBD1	-	CASSSGTATDTQYF	TGTGCCAGCAGCTCCGGGACAGCCACAGATACGCAGTATTTT
TRBV25-1	TRBJ2-7	TRBD2	-	CASREFLVAGGFSYEQYF	TGTGCCAGCAGGGAGTTCCTCGTAGCGGGGGGGTTCTCCTACGAGCAGTACTTC
TRBV2	TRBJ1-4	TRBD1	-	CASSTQGARGEKLFF	TGTGCCAGCAGTACCCAGGGGGCGCGAGGTGAAAAACTGTTTTTT
TRBV27	TRBJ1-5	-	-	CASSFYGGANQPQHF	TGTGCCAGCAGTTTCTACGGGGGTGCAAATCAGCCCCAGCATTTT
TRBV18	TRBJ2-3	TRBD1	-	CASSGRGGRTDTQYF	TGTGCCAGCTCGGGTCGAGGGGGCCGCACAGATACGCAGTATTTT
TRBV11-3	TRBJ2-1	TRBD2	few	CASGPGTSDFSEQFF	TGTGCCAGCGGACCCGGGACTAGCGATTTCAGTGAGCAGTTCTTC
TRBV10-3	TRBJ2-7	TRBD1	-	CAISELWTGSSYEQYF	TGTGCCATCAGTGAGCTTTGGACAGGCAGCTCCTACGAGCAGTACTTC
TRBV6-1	TRBJ2-1	-	-	CASSDPLPNEQFF	TGTGCCAGCAGTGATCCCCTTCCCAATGAGCAGTTCTTC
TRBV18	TRBJ1-2	-	once	CASSPPDPRGYTF	TGTGCCAGCTCACCACCTGACCCGCGGGGCTACACCTTC
TRBV5-6	TRBJ1-1	-	-	CASSLRGAGTEAFF	TGTGCCAGCAGCTTGCGGGGGGCGGGGACTGAAGCTTTCTTT
TRBV19	TRBJ1-5	TRBD1	-	CASSIGGTGSRQPQHF	TGTGCCAGTAGTATTGGTGGGACAGGGTCTCGCCAGCCCCAGCATTTT
TRBV6-1	TRBJ1-3	-	-	CASSEGDTLGNTIYF	TGTGCCAGCAGTGAGGGGGACACACTTGGAAACACCATATATTTT
TRBV7-9	TRBJ1-5	TRBD1	-	CASSPGWGQGNQPQHF	TGTGCCAGCAGCCCAGGCTGGGGACAGGGCAATCAGCCCCAGCATTTT
TRBV29-1	TRBJ2-7	TRBD1	-	CSVDRGTNEQYF	TGCAGCGTGGACAGGGGGACGAACGAGCAGTACTTC
TRBV11-2	TRBJ2-1	-	-	CASSLYLRDAGEQFF	TGTGCCAGCAGCTTATACCTGCGGGACGCGGGTGAGCAGTTCTTC
TRBV9	TRBJ2-5	-	-	CASSVDGGFGTQYF	TGTGCCAGCAGCGTAGACGGTGGGTTTGGGACCCAGTACTTC
TRBV30	TRBJ2-1	-	-	CAWNRDNEQFF	TGTGCCTGGAACAGGGACAATGAGCAGTTCTTC
TRBV6-5	TRBJ2-1	-	-	CASSRSKSYNEQFF	TGTGCCAGCAGCCGTTCTAAATCCTACAATGAGCAGTTCTTC
TRBV6-5	TRBJ2-3	-	-	CASSYSRGAPDTQYF	TGTGCCAGCAGTTACTCGCGAGGGGCGCCGGATACGCAGTATTTT
TRBV7-8	TRBJ2-5	-	-	CASRNEETQYF	TGTGCCAGCAGGAACGAGGAGACCCAGTACTTC
TRBV18	TRBJ2-1	TRBD1	-	CASFPGTQGDNEQFF	TGTGCCAGCTTTCCCGGGACCCAGGGGGACAATGAGCAGTTCTTC
TRBV10-3	TRBJ2-7	TRBD2	-	CAISESVASGSYEQYF	TGTGCCATCAGTGAGTCGGTGGCTAGCGGGTCCTACGAGCAGTACTTC